The T cell receptor beta chain under discussion was sequenced for a study of blood T cell repertoires in COVID-19. Sequenced by immunoSEQ multiplex PCR; TCRdb stores in-frame clones only, minus some. Among 390,000 or so clones listed, more than 70% were seen once. Unmatched junction bases numbered 11, after V lost 5 bases and J lost 0 bases. This CDR3 has 18 amino acids. CDR1 is MNHNY and CDR2 is SVGAGI in the germline V gene (reference sequence). Patients from Seattle were sampled longitudinally, starting during active infection. The clonotype was recovered from a woman in her 30s with COVID-19, enrolled during active disease. The chain recombines TRBV6-6 with TRBJ1-5; 9 bases are a match to TRBD1. Sequenced sample: peripheral blood. The CDR3 bases are TGTGCCAGCAGTCCCGTGGACAGGGGCGAATATAGCAATCAGCCCCAGCATTTT. It encodes CASSPVDRGEYSNQPQHF.